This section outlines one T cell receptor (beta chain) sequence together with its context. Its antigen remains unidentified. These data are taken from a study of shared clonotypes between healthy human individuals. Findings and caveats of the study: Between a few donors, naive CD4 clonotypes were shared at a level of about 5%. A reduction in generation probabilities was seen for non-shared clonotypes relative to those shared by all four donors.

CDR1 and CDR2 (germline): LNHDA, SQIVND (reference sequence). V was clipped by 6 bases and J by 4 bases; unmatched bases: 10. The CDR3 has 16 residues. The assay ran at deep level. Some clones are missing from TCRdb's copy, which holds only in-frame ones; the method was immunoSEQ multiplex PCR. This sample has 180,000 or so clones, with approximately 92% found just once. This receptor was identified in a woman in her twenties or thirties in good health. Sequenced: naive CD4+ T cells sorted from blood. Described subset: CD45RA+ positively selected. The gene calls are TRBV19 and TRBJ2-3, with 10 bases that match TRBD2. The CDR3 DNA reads TGTGCCAGTAGAAAAACTAGCGGGAAGGTTTCAGATACGCAGTATTTT. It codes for CASRKTSGKVSDTQYF.